This section outlines one T cell receptor beta chain sequence together with its context. Its cognate antigen has yet to be identified. No much larger clonotype is one base removed from it; base qualities were not supplied. The CDR3 numbers 14 residues from cysteine through phenylalanine. CDR3 DNA is the only sequence kept; it has 42 bases, read in frame from the first base. V loses 1 base of germline sequence and J loses 0 bases, and the interval between the two ends is 3 bases. For sequencing, an Illumina HiSeq 1500 was employed. The public reads were run again by TCRdb, first through fastp at Q25 and then through MiXCR, and only productive beta chains were kept. For every CDR3 protein sequence, its rows merge into one entry that carries the most common genes and DNA. Within this sample are over 150,000 distinct CDR3 sequences, with roughly 17% of them counted one time only. The ten biggest clones cover under 30% of the sample.

This sample was taken from a study of T cell repertoires in cytomegalovirus infection (dated by TCRdb to 2018 to 2020). About the full investigation: Donor HLA type was relevant to the analysis, because carriage of CMV infection together with the matching HLA type was indicated by public TCR beta signatures. Points the paper makes about the study in general: The ex vivo response was dominated by HLA-C-restricted CMV-specific TCR beta clonotypes, which also provided the single most frequent clonotype in two of eight donors. Carriers of CMV infection plus the relevant HLA type were discriminated by the cumulative frequency of public TCR beta family members in the study cohort and in an independent approximately 360-donor cohort.

The material sequenced was CD8+ T cells from PBMCs. Here the chain combines TRBV12-3 or TRBV12-4 and TRBJ1-4, with the D gene too uncertain to name. The receptor was isolated from a human donor in good health (CMV status not recorded). Some clones in this sample may be carry-over from other donors' samples. CDR3 reads: CASSLGTTNEKLFF. The nucleotide sequence is TGTGCCAGCAGTTTAGGTACAACTAATGAAAAACTGTTTTTT.